This T cell receptor (beta chain) was recorded in a study of blood T cell repertoires in COVID-19. Study context: The United States, Italy and Spain were the sources of the acute and convalescent COVID-19 samples.

Authors' data handling: Reference gene primers were amplified, and this amplification served to estimate nucleated cell counts. Only in-frame clones appear in the TCRdb table, and some are missing; sequencing was by immunoSEQ multiplex PCR. D and trimming come from the DNA, and the V and J calls and clone size come from that table. The data hold roughly 3,600 clones, with more than 70% observed a single time. This CDR3 contains 13 residues. CDR1 SGHVS and CDR2 FNYEAQ come from the germline V gene. The V end lost 0 bases, the J end lost 8 bases, and 8 bases lay between the germline ends. Sequenced material: peripheral blood. This receptor was taken from a woman in her seventies with active COVID-19. The chain combines TRBV7-6 with TRBJ1-5; no reliable D call. The CDR3: CASSLALQEPQHF. CDR3 sequence (DNA): TGTGCCAGCAGCTTAGCATTGCAGGAGCCCCAGCATTTT. The whole variable domain, filled in from reference TRBV7-6 and TRBJ1-5, reads GAGVSQSPRYKVTKRGQDVALRCDPISGHVSLYWYRQALGQGPEFLTYFNYEAQQDKSGLPNDRFSAERPEGSISTLTIQRTEQRDSAMYRCASSLALQEPQHFGDGTRLSIL.